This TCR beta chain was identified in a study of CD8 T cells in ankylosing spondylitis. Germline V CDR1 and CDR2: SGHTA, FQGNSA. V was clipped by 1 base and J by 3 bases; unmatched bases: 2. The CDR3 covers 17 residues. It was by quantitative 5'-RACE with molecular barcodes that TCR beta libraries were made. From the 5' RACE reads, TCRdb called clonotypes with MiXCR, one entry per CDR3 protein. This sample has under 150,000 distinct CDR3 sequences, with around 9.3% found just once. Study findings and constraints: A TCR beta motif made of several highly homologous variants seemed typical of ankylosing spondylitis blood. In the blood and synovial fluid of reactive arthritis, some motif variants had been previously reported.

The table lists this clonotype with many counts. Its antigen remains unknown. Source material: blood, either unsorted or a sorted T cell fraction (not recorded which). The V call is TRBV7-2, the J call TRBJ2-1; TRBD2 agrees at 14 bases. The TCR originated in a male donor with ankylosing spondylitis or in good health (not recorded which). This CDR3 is CASSLGGTSGSYNEQFF. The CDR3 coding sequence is TGTGCCAGCAGCTTAGGGGGGACTAGCGGGAGCTACAATGAGCAGTTCTTC.